The present entry profiles one T cell receptor beta chain with its context. As yet, its antigen is unknown. This sample was taken from a study of cytomegalovirus exposure and HLA in healthy donors. Points from the study as a whole: Cytomegalovirus association was assigned to around 150 TCR beta chains. A few chains linked to CMV were shown in vitro to be specific for CMV antigens.

The germline V gene encodes CDR1 SGHVS and CDR2 FNYEAQ. Losses at the gene ends were 5 bases for V and 2 bases for J; bases not matched to a gene: 5. CDR3 length: 17 residues. Method: immunoSEQ multiplex PCR; TCRdb's copy keeps in-frame clones and lacks some. The sample records approximately 160,000 clones, 91% being singletons. Sequenced input: PBMCs. The clonotype comes from a woman aged 18-29 years in good health and CMV-seropositive. The chain recombines TRBV7-6 with TRBJ2-1, with 14 positions matching TRBD2. The CDR3 nucleotides are TGTGCCAGCAGCCCGGGACTAGCGGGAGAGACCTACAATGAGCAGTTCTTC. This translates into CASSPGLAGETYNEQFF.